Below, 12 T cell receptor beta chains from the same sample are listed, as sequenced in a study of T cell changes during pregnancy in multiple sclerosis. Using immunoSEQ multiplex PCR, the repertoire was profiled, and TCRdb retains in-frame clones only, with some absent. The data show fewer than 85,000 clones, with 89% seen just once and over 1.5% held by the top ten. Sample: peripheral blood, taken before pregnancy. All receptors come from a female donor with multiple sclerosis, enrolled in a pregnancy study.

V usage is TRBV7-8 and J usage is TRBJ2-1; D may be TRBD2 (5 bases). The CDR3 loop spans 19 amino acids. V was pared by 0 bases and J by 0 bases, with 18 bases between. CDR1 and CDR2 (germline): SGHVS, FQNEAQ. The CDR3 DNA is TGTGCCAGCAGCTTAGCGTTTATTGGGAGTGCCCTCTCCTACAATGAGCAGTTCTTC. Protein sequence: CASSLAFIGSALSYNEQFF.

The chain combines TRBV5-1 with TRBJ2-1, with a weak D call TRBD1 (6 bases). V lost 8 bases, J lost 4 bases, and 16 bases lay in between. This CDR3 region has 14 residues. The germline CDR1 and CDR2 sequences are SGHRS and YFSETQ. CDR3 protein: CASRTETGYNEQFF. The CDR3 DNA reads as TGCGCCAGTAGAACGGAGACAGGATACAATGAGCAGTTCTTC.

The chain employs TRBV7-9 and TRBJ2-7, with 12 bases that match TRBD1. J was trimmed by 6 bases and V by 6 bases; bases with no gene match: 9. The CDR3 is 15 amino acids. CDR1 and CDR2 (germline): SEHNR, FQNEAQ (reference sequence). The CDR3 reads CASREWDRGPLEQYF. The CDR3 nucleotides read TGTGCCAGCAGGGAGTGGGACAGGGGGCCCCTCGAGCAGTACTTC.

The V gene is TRBV4-1, the J gene TRBJ1-1, with a weak D call TRBD1 (5 bases). From germline, CDR1 is MGHRA and CDR2 YSYEKL. The CDR3 is 14 amino acids. V dropped 4 bases and J dropped 1 base, with 10 bases sitting between them. In nucleotides, the CDR3 is TGCGCCAGCAGCCTCAGGGATGGGAACACTGAAGCTTTCTTT. This encodes CASSLRDGNTEAFF.

Remarks on this clone: Additional DNA sequences in this sample encode the identical CDR3. The chain carries TRBV7-9 and TRBJ1-6; possibly TRBD1 for D (5 bases). The CDR3 length is 13 residues. The V end lost 1 base, the J end lost 8 bases, and 6 bases lay between the germline ends. From germline, CDR1 is SEHNR and CDR2 FQNEAQ (reference sequence). The CDR3 protein is CASSLEGDSPLHF. In DNA, the CDR3 is TGTGCCAGCAGCTTAGAAGGGGATTCACCCCTCCACTTT. The full variable domain, its missing parts supplied by reference TRBV7-9 and TRBJ1-6, is DTGVSQNPRHKITKRGQNVTFRCDPISEHNRLYWYRQTLGQGPEFLTYFQNEAQLEKSRLLSDRFSAERPKGSFSTLEIQRTEQGDSAMYLCASSLEGDSPLHFGNGTRLTVT.

The chain links TRBV4-1 to TRBJ2-1; 8 nucleotides align to TRBD1. This CDR3 spans 15 amino acids. CDR1 and CDR2 (germline): MGHRA, YSYEKL. J gave up 7 bases and V 2 bases, and 7 bases lay outside the gene matches. CDR3 region: CASSQKTGERNEQFF. The CDR3 DNA reads as TGCGCCAGCAGCCAAAAGACAGGGGAAAGGAATGAGCAGTTCTTC.

V is TRBV11-1 and J is TRBJ2-5, with TRBD1 matching 8 bases. Trimming took 3 bases from V and 4 from J; bases not matched to a gene: 4. The CDR3 is made up of 14 amino acids. The germline V gene encodes CDR1 SGHAT and CDR2 FQDESV (reference sequence). This chain's CDR3 is CASSLSGTGETQYF. Written as DNA, the CDR3 is TGTGCCAGCAGCTTGTCGGGGACAGGAGAGACCCAGTACTTC.

The rearrangement uses TRBV4-1 and TRBJ1-4; 7 bases are a match to TRBD1. Unmatched junction bases numbered 8, after V lost 3 bases and J lost 13 bases. CDR3 length: 13 residues. The germline CDR1 and CDR2 sequences are MGHRA and YSYEKL. The CDR3 reads CASSQPQGSLLFF. As DNA, the CDR3 is TGCGCCAGCAGCCAGCCACAGGGGAGTCTACTGTTTTTT.

The chain recombines TRBV7-9 with TRBJ2-1; 10 bases map to TRBD2. Looked up from germline, CDR1 is SEHNR and CDR2 is FQNEAQ (reference sequence). The J segment lost 7 bases and the V segment lost 4 bases, leaving 7 bases of the junction unmatched. The CDR3 is 15 residues long. As DNA, the CDR3 is TGTGCCAGCAGCTCCAGCGGGGGGGAGGCGAATGAGCAGTTCTTC. It encodes CASSSSGGEANEQFF. The full variable domain, rest sourced from reference TRBV7-9 and TRBJ2-1, is DTGVSQNPRHKITKRGQNVTFRCDPISEHNRLYWYRQTLGQGPEFLTYFQNEAQLEKSRLLSDRFSAERPKGSFSTLEIQRTEQGDSAMYLCASSSSGGEANEQFFGPGTRLTVL.

The chain links TRBV5-1 to TRBJ1-4; 9 nucleotides align to TRBD1. Per germline, CDR1 SGHRS and CDR2 YFSETQ. J lost 3 bases, V lost 4 bases, and 13 bases had no gene match. CDR3 length: 18 residues. CDR3 amino acids: CASSRGQGPFRPNEKLFF. The CDR3 DNA reads TGCGCCAGCAGCCGGGGACAGGGTCCTTTTCGCCCTAATGAAAAACTGTTTTTT.

In this sample, this clone turned up once. The J gene is TRBJ1-1, the V gene TRBV4-3; unclear D gene. V shed 1 base and J shed 0 bases, with 12 bases lying between them. Germline V lookup: CDR1 LGHNA, CDR2 YSLEER. This CDR3 comprises 16 residues. The DNA of the CDR3 is TGCGCCAGCAGCCAAGGGATACAGCTTCTGAACACTGAAGCTTTCTTT. Protein sequence: CASSQGIQLLNTEAFF.

This sequence joins TRBV7-9 and TRBJ1-1; 9 nucleotides line up with TRBD1. J was trimmed by 0 bases and V by 6 bases; bases with no gene match: 8. The germline V gene encodes CDR1 SEHNR and CDR2 FQNEAQ (reference sequence). This CDR3 is 16 amino acids long. The CDR3 sequence: CASRTGGAGMNTEAFF. CDR3 bases: TGTGCCAGCAGGACAGGGGGGGCAGGCATGAACACTGAAGCTTTCTTT.